One and the same sample provided the 17 T cell receptor beta chains below, sequenced in a study of T cell responses to AZD1222 COVID-19 vaccine. Libraries were prepared by immunoSEQ multiplex PCR; TCRdb keeps only in-frame clonotypes and omits some of them. The data show about 140,000 clones, roughly 90% seen once. The source material was peripheral blood, sampled 28 days after the second AZD1222 dose. The receptor set was obtained from an adult who received the AZD1222 COVID-19 vaccine.

This clone has only a few counts. This same CDR3 is encoded by further DNA sequences in the sample. The V and J genes are TRBV5-1 and TRBJ2-1; D not certain. Per germline, CDR1 SGHRS and CDR2 YFSETQ. CDR3 length: 15 amino acids. V was clipped by 0 bases and J by 0 bases, with 7 bases between them. The CDR3 reads CASSLEGSSYNEQFF. CDR3 DNA: TGCGCCAGCAGCTTGGAAGGCAGCTCCTACAATGAGCAGTTCTTC.

DNA for the CDR3: TGCGCCAGTACGCATTCTGGGACAGAACTTTACGAGCAGTACTTC. Translation: CASTHSGTELYEQYF. The rearrangement links TRBV5-1 to TRBJ2-7, with TRBD1 matching over 7 bases. V lost 8 bases to trimming and J lost 4 bases; unmatched junction nucleotides: 15. There are 15 residues in the CDR3. Germline CDR1 SGHRS, CDR2 YFSETQ.

The gene calls are TRBV14 and TRBJ2-3; D may be TRBD2 (7 bases). Germline CDR1 reads SGHDN; CDR2 reads FVKESK. The CDR3 loop spans 16 amino acids. V shed 0 bases and J shed 4 bases, with 14 bases lying between them. The CDR3 DNA reads as TGTGCCAGCAGCCAAGATGGTCAGGGGAGGGCAGATACGCAGTATTTT. Translating it yields CASSQDGQGRADTQYF.

The V and J genes are TRBV5-1 and TRBJ2-3; D remains ambiguous. This CDR3 contains 16 residues. CDR1 and CDR2 (germline): SGHRS, YFSETQ. Trimming cost V 0 bases and J 2 bases, with 13 bases left between them. The chain's CDR3 is CASSLGLRVDTDTQYF. The CDR3, as DNA: TGCGCCAGCAGCTTGGGGCTTAGGGTTGACACAGATACGCAGTATTTT.

V and J are TRBV7-3 and TRBJ2-1; 11 positions match TRBD1. In germline, CDR1 is SGHTA, CDR2 FQGTGA. CDR3 length: 15 amino acids. V dropped 5 bases and J dropped 6; count of bases not matched to a gene: 6. CDR3 DNA sequence: TGTGCCAGCAGCCGCCCCGGGACAGGGGGCAATGAGCAGTTCTTC. It is translated as CASSRPGTGGNEQFF.

The CDR3 sequence: CATSRNWDSPLHF. The DNA for the CDR3 is TGTGCCACCAGCAGGAATTGGGATTCACCCCTCCACTTT. The chain links TRBV15 to TRBJ1-6; D uncertain. The CDR3 length is 13 residues. The germline CDR1 and CDR2 sequences are LNHNV and YYDKDF (reference sequence). The V end lost 3 bases, the J end lost 8 bases, and 8 bases lay between the germline ends.

This chain links TRBV6-2 or TRBV6-3 with TRBJ2-7, with 9 nucleotides matching TRBD1. J lost 0 bases, V lost 5 bases, and 8 bases had no gene match. The CDR3 covers 16 residues. The germline V gene has CDR1 MNHEY and CDR2 SVGEGT. The CDR3 loop is CASSPSGTGHSYEQYF. The DNA of the CDR3 is TGTGCCAGCAGTCCCTCCGGGACAGGGCACTCCTACGAGCAGTACTTC.

This sequence joins TRBV7-9 and TRBJ1-2, with D perhaps TRBD1 (5 bases). Looked up from germline, CDR1 is SEHNR and CDR2 is FQNEAQ (reference sequence). Trimming pared 2 bases from V and 0 bases from J, leaving 10 bases between. The CDR3 extends over 15 amino acids. The CDR3 is CASSLPGEANYGYTF. The CDR3 DNA reads TGTGCCAGCAGCTTACCGGGGGAAGCTAACTATGGCTACACCTTC.

The CDR3 protein is CASSPGQIQETQYF. The CDR3 coding sequence is TGTGCCAGCAGCCCTGGACAGATCCAAGAGACCCAGTACTTC. V gene TRBV7-9 combines with J gene TRBJ2-5; maybe TRBD1 (6 bases). Germline V CDR1 and CDR2: SEHNR, FQNEAQ (reference sequence). This CDR3 comprises 14 residues. V was shortened by 5 bases and J by 1 base, with 11 bases between the two germline ends.

The chain uses TRBV13 and TRBJ1-1, with D possibly TRBD1 on 6 matching bases. The ends were cut back, 2 bases at V and 5 bases at J, with 15 bases in the middle. The CDR3 has 15 amino acids. Germline CDR1 is PRHDT and CDR2 is FYEKMQ (reference sequence). CDR3 DNA: TGTGCCAGCAGCTTATCGGTACAGGGTCGGACTGAAGCTTTCTTT. Amino acid sequence: CASSLSVQGRTEAFF.

V usage is TRBV6-5 and J usage is TRBJ1-6; the match to TRBD1 covers 8 bases. The germline V gene encodes CDR1 MNHEY and CDR2 SVGAGI. This CDR3 has 15 residues. Trimming took 6 bases from V and 8 from J; bases not matched to a gene: 9. CDR3 DNA: TGTGCCAGCAGATTCCTTACAGGGGGTTATTCACCCCTCCACTTT. Amino acids: CASRFLTGGYSPLHF.

The chain carries TRBV6-6 and TRBJ1-3, with no clear D. CDR3 length equals 15 residues. CDR1 is MNHNY, CDR2 SVGAGI, per germline (reference sequence). V was trimmed by 5 bases and J by 0 bases, leaving 11 bases between them. Here the CDR3 DNA reads TGTGCCAGCAGTCCCGACGCCTCCTCTGGAAACACCATATATTTT. Protein: CASSPDASSGNTIYF.

The chain joins TRBV19 to TRBJ1-2, with a tentative D call TRBD1 (5 bases). Germline V gives CDR1 LNHDA, CDR2 SQIVND (reference sequence). This CDR3 is built from 15 residues. Trimming cost V 1 base and J 2 bases, with 11 bases left between them. This CDR3 reads CASSIAPTENYGYTF. CDR3 DNA sequence: TGTGCCAGTAGTATAGCCCCGACAGAGAACTATGGCTACACCTTC.

The chain links TRBV29-1 to TRBJ1-1; 10 positions match TRBD1. V trimming: 7 bases; J trimming: 1 base; junction bases outside the gene matches: 6. The CDR3 is 14 residues long. The germline gives CDR1 SQVTM, CDR2 ANQGSEA. CDR3 in DNA: TGCAGCGCAGACAGGGGGCTGGCGAACACTGAAGCTTTCTTT. Translated, it gives CSADRGLANTEAFF. The full variable domain, in which reference TRBV29-1 and TRBJ1-1 provide the parts outside the CDR3, is SAVISQKPSRDICQRGTSLTIQCQVDSQVTMMFWYRQQPGQSLTLIATANQGSEATYESGFVIDKFPISRPNLTFSTLTVSNMSPEDSSIYLCSADRGLANTEAFFGQGTRLTVV.

This clone was counted only a few times. The V gene is TRBV10-3, the J gene TRBJ2-1; TRBD2 aligns across 8 bases. V lost 7 bases to trimming and J lost 9 bases; unmatched junction nucleotides: 11. This CDR3 region has 14 residues. The V gene's germline CDR1 is ENHRY and CDR2 SYGVKD. This chain's CDR3 is CAIKGSGEATEQFF. CDR3 nucleotide sequence: TGTGCCATCAAAGGTAGCGGGGAGGCGACTGAGCAGTTCTTC.

The chain employs TRBV7-9 and TRBJ2-3, with D perhaps TRBD1 or TRBD2 (5 bases each). V was shortened by 0 bases and J by 0 bases, with 16 bases between the two germline ends. CDR3 length: 18 amino acids. Looked up from germline, CDR1 is SEHNR and CDR2 is FQNEAQ (reference sequence). The CDR3 loop is CASSLAGTGPLSTDTQYF. As DNA, the CDR3 is TGTGCCAGCAGCTTAGCGGGGACGGGGCCCCTTAGCACAGATACGCAGTATTTT.

The chain is built from TRBV15 and TRBJ2-7; D remains unclear. The ends were cut back, 7 bases at V and 2 bases at J, with 21 bases in the middle. CDR1 is LNHNV, CDR2 YYDKDF, per germline (reference sequence). The CDR3 contains 16 residues. CDR3 nucleotides: TGTGCCACCACACCTAGTATTGACACCTTACCCTACGAGCAGTACTTC. Encoded protein: CATTPSIDTLPYEQYF.